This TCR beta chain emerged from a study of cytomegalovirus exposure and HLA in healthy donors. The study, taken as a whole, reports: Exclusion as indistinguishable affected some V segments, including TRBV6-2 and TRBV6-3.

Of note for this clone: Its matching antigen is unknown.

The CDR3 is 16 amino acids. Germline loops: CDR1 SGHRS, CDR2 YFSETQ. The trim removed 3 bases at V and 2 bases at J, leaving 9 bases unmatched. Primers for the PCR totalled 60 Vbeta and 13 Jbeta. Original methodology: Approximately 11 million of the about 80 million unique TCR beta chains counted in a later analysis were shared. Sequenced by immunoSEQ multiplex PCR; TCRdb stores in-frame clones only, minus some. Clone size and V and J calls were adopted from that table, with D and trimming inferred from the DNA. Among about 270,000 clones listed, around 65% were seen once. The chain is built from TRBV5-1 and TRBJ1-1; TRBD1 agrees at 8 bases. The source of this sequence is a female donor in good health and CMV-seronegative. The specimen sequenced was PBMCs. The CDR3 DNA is TGCGCCAGCAGCTCAACTATAGGACAGGGAAACACTGAAGCTTTCTTT. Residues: CASSSTIGQGNTEAFF.